This TCR beta chain was recovered during a study of blood T cell repertoires in COVID-19. Study as a whole: Spain, Italy and the United States supplied samples that represented acute and convalescent COVID-19.

Trimming stripped 4 bases from V and 1 base from J, with 18 bases between. Germline CDR1 reads SGHDT; CDR2 reads YYEEEE. The CDR3 has 16 residues. Only in-frame clones appear in the TCRdb table, and some are missing; sequencing was by immunoSEQ multiplex PCR. Of fewer than 400,000 clones in the sample, under 90% were seen once. Sequenced input: peripheral blood. This receptor was identified in a woman aged 25 to 39 with COVID-19, enrolled during active disease. The chain combines TRBV5-6 with TRBJ2-7; maybe TRBD2 (6 bases). In DNA form, the CDR3 reads TGTGCCAGCAGCGGGGGGTGGGCGGCACCATCCTACGAGCAGTACTTC. It specifies CASSGGWAAPSYEQYF.